This is a list of T cell receptor beta chains from one sample in a study of T cell repertoires in cytomegalovirus infection. Each CDR3 protein gets one entry after TCRdb re-called the reads with MiXCR. The sample contains around 71,000 distinct CDR3 sequences, roughly 20% of which appear only once. These receptors are not linked to any known antigen. The sample consisted of CD8+ T cells from cultured PBMCs, taken from culture after CMV antigen stimulation. Every receptor here comes from a human donor in good health (CMV status not recorded). Some clones in this sample may be carry-over from other donors' samples. Both conserved end residues are part of each CDR3. Each record gives: D gene, CDR3 length, clone size, V gene, J gene, CDR3 DNA, CDR3 protein. A D gene is named only where the DNA matches it firmly. Clone size is given for some rows only: seen once, a few or many times, or a class if the clone is expanded.

>TRBD1|15|few|TRBV11-1|TRBJ2-1
TGTGCCAGCAGCTTTCGGGACAGAGGCTACAATGAGCAGTTCTTC
CASSFRDRGYNEQFF
>NA|12|NA|TRBV28|TRBJ1-1
TGTGCCAGCAGCCCCCCAAGAACTGAAGCTTTCTTT
CASSPPRTEAFF
>NA|11|few|TRBV27|TRBJ2-3
TGTGCCACTCGGGGCGCAGATACGCAGTATTTT
CATRGADTQYF
>NA|15|few|TRBV7-9|TRBJ1-3
TGTGCCAGCAGCCTAGAGGGGGGGCTCGGAAACACCATATATTTT
CASSLEGGLGNTIYF
>TRBD1|17|NA|TRBV6-1|TRBJ1-5
TGTGCCAGCAGAACTAGAGAAGGGGGCTCTAGCAATCAGCCCCAGCATTTT
CASRTREGGSSNQPQHF
>TRBD2|14|NA|TRBV6-1|TRBJ2-7
TGTGCCAGCAGACGGGGACGGGAGGCCTACGAGCAGTACTTC
CASRRGREAYEQYF
>NA|15|NA|TRBV7-2|TRBJ1-1
TGTGCCAGCAGCCCATACCCAGGGATGAACACTGAAGCTTTCTTT
CASSPYPGMNTEAFF
>TRBD1|14|few|TRBV7-8|TRBJ2-1
TGTGCCAGCAGCCGCAGGGGGATTATGAATGAGCAGTTCTTC
CASSRRGIMNEQFF
>NA|12|few|TRBV5-5|TRBJ2-1
TGTGCCAGCAGCTCCACAGGGAATGAGCAGTTCTTC
CASSSTGNEQFF
>NA|13|few|TRBV6-2/TRBV6-3|TRBJ2-1
TGTGCCAGCAGTGCTTCCCCCTACAATGAGCAGTTCTTC
CASSASPYNEQFF
>NA|14|few|TRBV27|TRBJ1-2
TGTGCCAGCAGTTCGGACAGCCATCCGGAGGGCTACACCTTC
CASSSDSHPEGYTF
>NA|12|NA|TRBV12-3/TRBV12-4|TRBJ1-2
TGTGCCAGCAGGGAGGGATCGGATGGCTACACCTTC
CASREGSDGYTF
>TRBD1|14|few|TRBV12-3/TRBV12-4|TRBJ1-5
TGTGCCAGCAGTCCCGGGACAGACTATCAGCCCCAGCATTTT
CASSPGTDYQPQHF
>NA|14|NA|TRBV4-1|TRBJ2-7
TGCGCCAGCAGCCAAGTTCCTGGGACCTACGAGCAGTACTTC
CASSQVPGTYEQYF
>NA|14|NA|TRBV7-9|TRBJ1-1
TGTGCCAGCAGAGAAGGGGGTATTAACACTGAAGCTTTCTTT
CASREGGINTEAFF
>NA|14|many|TRBV11-2|TRBJ2-1
TGTGCCAGCAGCTTTAAATTAAAGGGGAATGAGCAGTTCTTC
CASSFKLKGNEQFF
>NA|16|NA|TRBV4-1|TRBJ2-7
TGCGCCAGCAGCCAAGATCTGGGAGGGGGAAACTACGAGCAGTACTTC
CASSQDLGGGNYEQYF
>NA|13|few|TRBV29-1|TRBJ1-2
TGCAGCGCTTACAGGGAATTCGGGTATGGCTACACCTTC
CSAYREFGYGYTF
>NA|16|many|TRBV11-2|TRBJ1-6
TGTGCCAGCAGCTTAGAGGCGGGGGGTCGGAATTCACCCCTCCACTTT
CASSLEAGGRNSPLHF
>NA|16|many|TRBV24-1|TRBJ2-6
TGTGCCACCAGTGAGCCCACGGATTCTGGGGCCAACGTCCTGACTTTC
CATSEPTDSGANVLTF
>NA|15|NA|TRBV7-9|TRBJ1-1
TGTGCCAGCAGCTCCAGGTCTACCCGGCGCACTGAAGCTTTCTTT
CASSSRSTRRTEAFF
>NA|13|NA|TRBV7-8|TRBJ1-1
TGTGCCAGCAGCTTAGCGGGGCGGGACCAAGCTTTCTTT
CASSLAGRDQAFF
>NA|15|few|TRBV20-1|TRBJ1-2
TGCAGTGCTAGAGATAGGACAGATTGGGGCTATGGCTACACCTTC
CSARDRTDWGYGYTF
>NA|17|NA|TRBV11-2|TRBJ2-1
TGTGGCAGCAGCTTAGATATGTCGGGGGTTCGGTTCGATGAGCAGTTCTTC
CGSSLDMSGVRFDEQFF
>TRBD1|14|NA|TRBV12-3/TRBV12-4|TRBJ2-7
TGTGCCAGCAGTCCGGGACAGTTCTACTACGAGCAGTACTTC
CASSPGQFYYEQYF
>NA|15|few|TRBV12-3/TRBV12-4|TRBJ1-1
TGTGCCAGCACCCACGAGAGGAGGGGGGACACTGAAGCTTTCTTT
CASTHERRGDTEAFF
>NA|11|NA|TRBV12-3/TRBV12-4|TRBJ2-3
TGTGCCAGCAGTTTTGGGAATACGCAGTATTTT
CASSFGNTQYF
>TRBD1|14|few|TRBV12-3/TRBV12-4|TRBJ1-2
TGTGCCAGCAGTTCAGGACAGGGACTATATGGCTACACCTTC
CASSSGQGLYGYTF
>TRBD1|17|few|TRBV12-3/TRBV12-4|TRBJ1-2
TGTGCCAGCAGTTTAGGGCCAGGGGGCGAAGGAGACTATGGCTACACCTTC
CASSLGPGGEGDYGYTF
>TRBD2|13|few|TRBV20-1|TRBJ2-7
TGCAGTGCTCCAGGGAGGGAGGGCTACGAGCAGTACTTC
CSAPGREGYEQYF
>TRBD1|16|NA|TRBV11-2|TRBJ2-7
TGTGCCAGCAGCTCTATAATAGGGGACAGGGTCCACGAGCAGTACTTC
CASSSIIGDRVHEQYF
>TRBD1|13|few|TRBV10-3|TRBJ1-2
TGTGCCATCAGCGTACAGGGGGGAGATGGCTACACCTTC
CAISVQGGDGYTF
>NA|17|NA|TRBV28|TRBJ2-5
TGTGCCAGCAGTTTCGGCTTCGGGGGGCCCGACCAAGAGACCCAGTACTTC
CASSFGFGGPDQETQYF
>TRBD2|16|few|TRBV7-2|TRBJ2-5
TGTGCCAGCAGCCGTGCGGGGGTTGTGGGACAAGAGACCCAGTACTTC
CASSRAGVVGQETQYF
>NA|12|NA|TRBV12-3/TRBV12-4|TRBJ1-1
TGTGCCAGCAGCCCGCTGGTGTCTGAAGCTTTCTTT
CASSPLVSEAFF
>NA|17|NA|TRBV7-8|TRBJ2-3
TGTGCCAGCAGCTTTGATCCGAACCCCGGACGCACAGATACGCAGTATTTT
CASSFDPNPGRTDTQYF
>NA|14|few|TRBV4-1|TRBJ2-5
TGCGCCAGCAGCCAAGGGGGTGGTAGAGAGACCCAGTACTTC
CASSQGGGRETQYF
>TRBD1|17|NA|TRBV7-3|TRBJ1-4
TGTGCCAGCAGCTTATATGGCCGTGGACAGGGATATGAAAAACTGTTTTTT
CASSLYGRGQGYEKLFF
>TRBD1|15|NA|TRBV6-5|TRBJ2-5
TGTGCCAGCAGTTACTCGGACAGGGGGTGGGAGACCCAGTACTTC
CASSYSDRGWETQYF
>TRBD1|16|few|TRBV5-6|TRBJ2-5
TGTGCCAGCAGCTACGCGGACAGGGGGCTAGGGGAGACCCAGTACTTC
CASSYADRGLGETQYF
>NA|15|NA|TRBV11-2|TRBJ1-2
TGTGCCAGCAGCTTAGAGGCCCTCGCTAACTATGGCTACACCTTC
CASSLEALANYGYTF
>NA|14|few|TRBV7-9|TRBJ2-7
TGTGCCAGCAGCTCCCCGGACTTGGCCTACGAGCAGTACTTC
CASSSPDLAYEQYF
>NA|13|NA|TRBV7-9|TRBJ1-1
TGTGCCAGCAGCTCAGAGGTAAACACTGAAGCTTTCTTT
CASSSEVNTEAFF
>TRBD2|15|NA|TRBV7-2|TRBJ2-3
TGTGCCAGCAGCTTAAGGGGAGGGGGCACAGATACGCAGTATTTT
CASSLRGGGTDTQYF
>TRBD1|13|NA|TRBV7-9|TRBJ2-7
TGTGCCAGCAGCCGGACAGGGGGCGACGAGCAGTACTTC
CASSRTGGDEQYF
>NA|15|once|TRBV4-3|TRBJ1-2
TGCGCCAGCAGCCCCCACGAGGGAAGCAACTATGGCTACACCTTC
CASSPHEGSNYGYTF
>TRBD1|12|few|TRBV12-3/TRBV12-4|TRBJ1-1
TGTGCCAGCAGTCTCGGGACAGTTGAAGCTTTCTTT
CASSLGTVEAFF
>NA|16|once|TRBV2|TRBJ1-5
TGTGCCAGCAGTGAAATCAGTGGGAATAGCAATCAGCCCCAGCATTTT
CASSEISGNSNQPQHF
>TRBD1|15|NA|TRBV4-1|TRBJ1-4
TGCGCCAGCAGCCAACGGACAGGGGAGGGTGAAAAACTGTTTTTT
CASSQRTGEGEKLFF